A selection of T cell receptor beta chains follows, all from one sample in a study of T cell responses to AZD1222 COVID-19 vaccine. Using immunoSEQ multiplex PCR, the repertoire was profiled, and TCRdb retains in-frame clones only, with some absent. The sample yields approximately 110,000 clones, more than 75% seen once. The specimen was peripheral blood, collected on day 0 of AZD1222 vaccination. Receptors were obtained from an adult in good health. Each CDR3 is given with its conserved first and last residue. The D gene is left open where the match is weak. Size is stated for part of the rows, as once, few or many counts, or as a class when the clone is expanded.

>TRBV6-5|-|TRBJ2-1|-
TGTGCCAGCAGTCTAAGTGCGAGGAATGAGCAGTTCTTC
CASSLSARNEQFF
>TRBV5-1|TRBD1|TRBJ2-1|-
TGCGCCAGCGCTTTGACCTCCGGGACAGCCTACAATGAGCAGTTCTTC
CASALTSGTAYNEQFF
>TRBV19|-|TRBJ1-2|-
TGTGCCAGTAGTAACCCCGGTTGGAACTATGGCTACACCTTC
CASSNPGWNYGYTF
>TRBV7-2|-|TRBJ2-1|-
TGTGCCAGCAGCGCGGGACAGTACAATGAGCAGTTCTTC
CASSAGQYNEQFF
>TRBV28|-|TRBJ1-2|-
TGTGCCAGCAGCCCCCCGGACGGGAACTATGGCTACACCTTC
CASSPPDGNYGYTF
>TRBV4-3|TRBD2|TRBJ2-7|-
TGCGCCAGCAGCCAAGGACTAGCGGGAAACTACGAGCAGTACTTC
CASSQGLAGNYEQYF
>TRBV7-2|-|TRBJ1-5|once
TGTGCCAGCAGCCCCGGTGGAGGGGCAGGTCAGCCCCAGCATTTT
CASSPGGGAGQPQHF
>TRBV13|-|TRBJ1-1|-
TGTGCCAGCAGCTTAGGACAGGTAAACACTGAAGCTTTCTTT
CASSLGQVNTEAFF
>TRBV19|-|TRBJ2-2|-
TGTGCCAGTACCCTTACTCTTCACACCACCGGGGAGCTGTTTTTT
CASTLTLHTTGELFF
>TRBV6-2/TRBV6-3|-|TRBJ1-4|-
TGTGCCAGCAGCAACGCCCAGCGCGTTAGTGAAAAACTGTTTTTT
CASSNAQRVSEKLFF
>TRBV7-6|-|TRBJ2-7|-
TGTGCCAGCAGCTCCGGCGGTACAACCTTCTACGAGCAGTACTTC
CASSSGGTTFYEQYF
>TRBV15|TRBD1|TRBJ1-2|-
TGTGCCACCAGCACAGAGGGACAGGGGGTAGGCTACACCTTC
CATSTEGQGVGYTF
>TRBV10-3|-|TRBJ1-1|-
TGTGCCATCAGTGACCCTGAATATGAAGCTTTCTTT
CAISDPEYEAFF
>TRBV2|-|TRBJ2-2|once
TGTGCCAGCACGGAAGCTGTTAACACCGGGGAGCTGTTTTTT
CASTEAVNTGELFF
>TRBV7-2|-|TRBJ1-2|-
TGTGCCAGCAGCTTAGCGGGCTCAGGGGATCGGGGCTACACCTTC
CASSLAGSGDRGYTF
>TRBV7-2|TRBD2|TRBJ2-7|-
TGTGCCAGCAGCTCGCGCGGGGGGTTCGCCTACGAGCAGTACTTC
CASSSRGGFAYEQYF
>TRBV5-1|-|TRBJ2-3|-
TGCGCCAGCAGCTCTACTAGCACAGATACGCAGTATTTT
CASSSTSTDTQYF
>TRBV19|-|TRBJ2-5|-
TGTGCCAGTAGTATCGTGGTAGGAGAGACCCAGTACTTC
CASSIVVGETQYF
>TRBV3-1/TRBV3-2|TRBD2|TRBJ2-3|-
TGTGCCAGTAGCGGGAATCCAGATACGCAGTATTTT
CASSGNPDTQYF
>TRBV4-2|TRBD2|TRBJ2-1|-
TGTGCCAGCAGCCAAGAGTCTAGCGGGAGGTCCTACAATGAGCAGTTCTTC
CASSQESSGRSYNEQFF
>TRBV5-1|TRBD2|TRBJ2-5|once
TGCGCCAGCAGCCCCTTTGCGGGAGGAGAGACCCAGTACTTC
CASSPFAGGETQYF
>TRBV11-2|-|TRBJ2-4|-
TGTGCCAGCAGCTCCCCCCTCGGCGTTCAGTACTTC
CASSSPLGVQYF
>TRBV2|TRBD2|TRBJ2-7|-
TGTGCCAGCAGTGAAGGACCTGGACTAGCGGTACCCTACGAGCAGTACTTC
CASSEGPGLAVPYEQYF
>TRBV5-4|-|TRBJ2-5|-
TGTGCCAGCAGCCCCCCTAGTAGTGAGACCCAGTACTTC
CASSPPSSETQYF
>TRBV3-1/TRBV3-2|-|TRBJ1-2|-
TGTGCCAGCAGCCAAGAAAGGGCAGATTCGAGCTATGGCTACACCTTC
CASSQERADSSYGYTF
>TRBV4-2|-|TRBJ2-1|-
TGTGCCAGCAGCCAAGAACGAGCCTCCTACAATGAGCAGTTCTTC
CASSQERASYNEQFF
>TRBV12-3/TRBV12-4|-|TRBJ1-2|few
TGTGCCAGCAGCCGGGACGACTATGGCTACACCTTC
CASSRDDYGYTF
>TRBV6-2/TRBV6-3|-|TRBJ2-6|once
TGTGCCAGCAGTTTCAGGGACTCTGGGGCCAACGTCCTGACTTTC
CASSFRDSGANVLTF